The rows below give T cell receptor beta chains drawn from one sample of a study of blood T cell repertoires in COVID-19. Some clones are missing from TCRdb's copy, which holds only in-frame ones; the method was immunoSEQ multiplex PCR. The table includes about 70,000 clones, about 90% detected once. The sequenced sample consisted of peripheral blood. The origin of the receptors is a human donor in a cohort sampled during active COVID-19. Each CDR3 is given with its conserved first and last residue. Each record gives: CDR3 length, D gene, clone size, V gene, J gene, CDR3 DNA, CDR3 protein. A D gene is named only where the DNA matches it firmly. Part of the rows lack a size; the others show once, few, many or a class for expanded clones.

>15|TRBD2|-|TRBV2|TRBJ2-5
TGTGCCAGCAGTCCACTAGCGGGGGGCGGAGAGACCCAGTACTTC
CASSPLAGGGETQYF
>15|-|-|TRBV7-2|TRBJ2-7
TGTGCCAGCAGCTTAGGTGTAGCGACCGCCGGCGAGCAGTACTTC
CASSLGVATAGEQYF
>15|TRBD1|-|TRBV19|TRBJ1-5
TGTGCCAGTACCTTTGTCCCAGGGGGCGATCAGCCCCAGCATTTT
CASTFVPGGDQPQHF
>14|TRBD1|-|TRBV27|TRBJ1-5
TGTGCCAGCAGTTTTACAGGGGGCAATCAGCCCCAGCATTTT
CASSFTGGNQPQHF
>18|-|-|TRBV4-1|TRBJ1-4
TGCGCCAGCAGCCTAAAATCGACCCCCGGGGGATACAATGAAAAACTGTTTTTT
CASSLKSTPGGYNEKLFF
>13|-|-|TRBV2|TRBJ2-5
TGTGCCAGCAGTCCGGGACAAACTGGGACCCAGTACTTC
CASSPGQTGTQYF
>16|TRBD2|-|TRBV11-1|TRBJ2-3
TGTGCCAGCAGCTTAGTGGGGGGGGGTAGCACAGATACGCAGTATTTT
CASSLVGGGSTDTQYF
>13|-|-|TRBV7-3|TRBJ1-1
TGTGCCAGCAGCCCACAGGGGAACACTGAAGCTTTCTTT
CASSPQGNTEAFF
>14|-|-|TRBV6-2/TRBV6-3|TRBJ1-1
TGTGCCAGCAGTTACAACGGCGGAGGCACTGAAGCTTTCTTT
CASSYNGGGTEAFF
>17|-|-|TRBV5-1|TRBJ2-7
TGCGCCAGCAGCTTGGTCCCGGCCCAGGGGCCTTTGTACGAGCAGTACTTC
CASSLVPAQGPLYEQYF
>16|-|-|TRBV7-9|TRBJ2-1
TGTGCCAGCAGCTTAGTGTCAGGCAAAGCCTACAATGAGCAGTTCTTC
CASSLVSGKAYNEQFF
>14|-|-|TRBV11-2|TRBJ2-7
TGTGCCAGCAGCTTGGGCCGCGGGGGCTGGGAGCAGTACTTC
CASSLGRGGWEQYF
>19|-|-|TRBV19|TRBJ1-1
TGTGCCAGTAGTATAGGGACAGCCGGACGTTTAGGGGGGAACACTGAAGCTTTCTTT
CASSIGTAGRLGGNTEAFF
>12|TRBD1|-|TRBV2|TRBJ1-5
TGTGCCAGCAGTCACAGGGGGCAGCCCCAGCATTTT
CASSHRGQPQHF
>14|TRBD1|-|TRBV7-2|TRBJ1-5
TGTGCCAGCAGCTTACACCAGGGGGATCAGCCCCAGCATTTT
CASSLHQGDQPQHF
>13|TRBD1|-|TRBV30|TRBJ1-1
TGTGCCTGGAGGGGACAGGGGAGCACTGAAGCTTTCTTT
CAWRGQGSTEAFF
>17|TRBD1|-|TRBV19|TRBJ1-2
TGTGCCAGTAGTATATTTGGAGGGGACAGGCCTAACTATGGCTACACCTTC
CASSIFGGDRPNYGYTF
>14|-|-|TRBV2|TRBJ2-7
TGTGCCAGCAGTGAAGAACGGTCCACCTACGAGCAGTACTTC
CASSEERSTYEQYF
>15|-|-|TRBV6-5|TRBJ1-3
TGTGCCAGCAGTTCCCGACAGAGCTCTGGAAACACCATATATTTT
CASSSRQSSGNTIYF
>16|TRBD2|-|TRBV5-5|TRBJ2-3
TGTGCCAGCAGCAGCGGGGGGACCGCGCGCACAGATACGCAGTATTTT
CASSSGGTARTDTQYF
>14|-|-|TRBV28|TRBJ1-3
TGTGCCAGCAGGCAAGACAGCCCTGGAAACACCATATATTTT
CASRQDSPGNTIYF
>14|-|-|TRBV29-1|TRBJ2-6
TGCAGCGTGGAAGCGGGTTACGGGGCCAACGTCCTGACTTTC
CSVEAGYGANVLTF
>16|TRBD1|few|TRBV19|TRBJ1-5
TGTGCCAGTAGTAAGGGACAGGAGGCGGGTAATCAGCCCCAGCATTTT
CASSKGQEAGNQPQHF
>13|-|-|TRBV6-5|TRBJ1-2
TGTGCCAGCAGTCCACAGGGAGGGTATGGCTACACCTTC
CASSPQGGYGYTF
>12|TRBD1|-|TRBV28|TRBJ2-7
TGTGCCAGCAGTGAACAGGGGGCCAAGGAGTACTTC
CASSEQGAKEYF
>16|TRBD2|-|TRBV6-2/TRBV6-3|TRBJ2-5
TGTGCCAGCAGTTCCCCGGCTAGCGGGGGACAAGAGACCCAGTACTTC
CASSSPASGGQETQYF
>17|TRBD1|-|TRBV7-9|TRBJ2-3
TGTGCCAGCAGCGTAGCCCGGACAGGGCTTAAGACAGATACGCAGTATTTT
CASSVARTGLKTDTQYF
>16|TRBD1|-|TRBV6-5|TRBJ2-7
TGTGCCAGCAGTTACTCGAGGGCAGGGGGCGGGTACGAGCAGTACTTC
CASSYSRAGGGYEQYF
>13|-|-|TRBV19|TRBJ1-3
TGTGCCAGTAGTAGCCAGTCTGGAAACACCATATATTTT
CASSSQSGNTIYF
>16|TRBD2|once|TRBV5-4|TRBJ2-3
TGTGCCAGCAGCTTGGCCGCGGGGGGCCGTCCAGATACGCAGTATTTT
CASSLAAGGRPDTQYF
>14|-|-|TRBV4-2|TRBJ1-2
TGTGCCAGCAGCCAAGATAGGGGTCAGAGTGGCTACACCTTC
CASSQDRGQSGYTF
>19|TRBD2|-|TRBV3-1/TRBV3-2|TRBJ2-5
TGTGCCAGCAGTCAAGGGCGGGATCCTAGCGGGAGGGAAGGGGAGACCCAGTACTTC
CASSQGRDPSGREGETQYF
>14|-|-|TRBV5-1|TRBJ2-1
TGCGCCAGCACAGGGGGGCCTAGTAACAATGAGCAGTTCTTC
CASTGGPSNNEQFF
>15|-|-|TRBV18|TRBJ2-2
TGTGCCAGCTCACCACGACAAGAGAACACCGGGGAGCTGTTTTTT
CASSPRQENTGELFF
>13|TRBD1|-|TRBV6-4|TRBJ1-2
TGTGCCAGCAGCCTGACAGGGACTTATGGCTACACCTTC
CASSLTGTYGYTF
>15|TRBD1|-|TRBV5-6|TRBJ2-4
TGTGCCAGCAGCTTGGAGGGGGCGCGAGGGGACATTCAGTACTTC
CASSLEGARGDIQYF
>16|TRBD2|once|TRBV18|TRBJ2-3
TGTGCCAGCTCAACCGGGACTAGCGGGGGTATAGATACGCAGTATTTT
CASSTGTSGGIDTQYF
>15|-|-|TRBV5-1|TRBJ2-3
TGCGCCAGCAGCTCCGGGGGAACTAGCACAGATACGCAGTATTTT
CASSSGGTSTDTQYF
>17|-|-|TRBV20-1|TRBJ2-1
TGCAGTGCTAGTACAGTAGGGCGGGCGAGCTCCTACAATGAGCAGTTCTTC
CSASTVGRASSYNEQFF
>16|TRBD2|-|TRBV4-3|TRBJ2-1
TGCGCCAGCAGCCAAGTAAGCGGGGCGCGACACAATGAGCAGTTCTTC
CASSQVSGARHNEQFF
>14|-|-|TRBV20-1|TRBJ2-7
TGCAGTGCTAGTAGCCGCGGTCTGACCTACGAGCAGTACTTC
CSASSRGLTYEQYF
>16|-|-|TRBV7-2|TRBJ2-3
TGTGCCAGCAGCTTAGCGCCGAGGGTGGGCACAGATACGCAGTATTTT
CASSLAPRVGTDTQYF
>13|TRBD1|-|TRBV6-5|TRBJ1-1
TGTGCCAGCAGCGGGACAGTGAACACTGAAGCTTTCTTT
CASSGTVNTEAFF
>14|TRBD2|few|TRBV7-8|TRBJ2-5
TGTGCCAGCAGCTTCGGGGGGAAGCAAGAGACCCAGTACTTC
CASSFGGKQETQYF
>15|-|-|TRBV11-2|TRBJ2-3
TGTGCCAGCAGCTTAATGCCCACTAGCACAGATACGCAGTATTTT
CASSLMPTSTDTQYF
>16|-|-|TRBV6-2/TRBV6-3|TRBJ2-2
TGTGCCAGCAGTTACTCCTATGCGGTTAACACCGGGGAGCTGTTTTTT
CASSYSYAVNTGELFF
>13|-|-|TRBV6-5|TRBJ1-2
TGTGCCAGCAGTTATACAGGGAACTATGGCTACACCTTC
CASSYTGNYGYTF
>14|-|once|TRBV27|TRBJ2-7
TGTGCCAGCGCGCCCGAGCCAGGGGAATACGAGCAGTACTTC
CASAPEPGEYEQYF
>12|-|-|TRBV6-5|TRBJ2-5
TGTGCCAGCAGGGGGGGCCAAGAGACCCAGTACTTC
CASRGGQETQYF
>13|-|once|TRBV7-2|TRBJ1-6
TGTGCCAGCAGCTCACGGTTGAGGTCACCCCTCCACTTT
CASSSRLRSPLHF
>13|TRBD1|-|TRBV12-3/TRBV12-4|TRBJ1-4
TGTGCCAGCAGCTCGGGACAGGGGAAAAAACTGTTTTTT
CASSSGQGKKLFF
>16|-|-|TRBV7-9|TRBJ1-1
TGTGCCAGCAGCCGCGGGGTTCCCAAAGAGGGCACTGAAGCTTTCTTT
CASSRGVPKEGTEAFF
>16|TRBD1|-|TRBV5-1|TRBJ1-6
TGCGCCAGCAGCTTGGTCCCCGGGACAGGGGAGTCACCCCTCCACTTT
CASSLVPGTGESPLHF